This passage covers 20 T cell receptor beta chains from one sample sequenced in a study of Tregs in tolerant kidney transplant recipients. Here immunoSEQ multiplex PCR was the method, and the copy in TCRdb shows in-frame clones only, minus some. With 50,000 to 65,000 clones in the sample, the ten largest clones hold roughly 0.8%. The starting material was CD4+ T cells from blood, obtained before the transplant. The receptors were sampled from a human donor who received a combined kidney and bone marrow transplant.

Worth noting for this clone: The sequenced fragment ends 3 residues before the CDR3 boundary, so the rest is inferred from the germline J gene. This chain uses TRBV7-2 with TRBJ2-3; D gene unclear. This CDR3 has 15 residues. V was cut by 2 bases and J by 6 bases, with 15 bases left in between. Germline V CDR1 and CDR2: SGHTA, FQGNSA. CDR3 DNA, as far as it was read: TGTGCCAGCAGCTTAACCCTTCAAGGGTTGGATACG. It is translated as CASSLTLQGLDT. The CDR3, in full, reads CASSLTLQGLDTQYF.

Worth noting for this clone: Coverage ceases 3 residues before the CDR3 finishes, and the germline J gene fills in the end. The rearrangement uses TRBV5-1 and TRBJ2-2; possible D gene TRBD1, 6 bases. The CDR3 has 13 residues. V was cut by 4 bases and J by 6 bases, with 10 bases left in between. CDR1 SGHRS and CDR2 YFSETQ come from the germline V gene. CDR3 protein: CASSTQGSGELFF. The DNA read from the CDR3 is TGCGCCAGCAGCACACAGGGATCCGGGGAG.

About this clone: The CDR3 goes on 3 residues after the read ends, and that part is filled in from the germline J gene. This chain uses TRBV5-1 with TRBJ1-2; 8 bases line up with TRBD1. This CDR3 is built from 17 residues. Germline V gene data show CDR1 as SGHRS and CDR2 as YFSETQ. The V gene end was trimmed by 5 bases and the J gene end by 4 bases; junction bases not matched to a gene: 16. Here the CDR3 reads CASRLPGQVAGGYGYTF. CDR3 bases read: TGCGCCAGCAGGCTCCCGGGACAGGTAGCAGGGGGCTATGGC.

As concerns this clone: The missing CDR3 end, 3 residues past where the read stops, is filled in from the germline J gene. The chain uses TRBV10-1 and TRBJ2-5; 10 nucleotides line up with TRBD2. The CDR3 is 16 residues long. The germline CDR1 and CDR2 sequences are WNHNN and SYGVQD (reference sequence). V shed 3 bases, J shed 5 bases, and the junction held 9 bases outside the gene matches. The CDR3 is CASSDGLAGVWETQYF. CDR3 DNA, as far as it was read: TGCGCCAGCAGTGATGGTCTAGCGGGAGTATGGGAGACC.

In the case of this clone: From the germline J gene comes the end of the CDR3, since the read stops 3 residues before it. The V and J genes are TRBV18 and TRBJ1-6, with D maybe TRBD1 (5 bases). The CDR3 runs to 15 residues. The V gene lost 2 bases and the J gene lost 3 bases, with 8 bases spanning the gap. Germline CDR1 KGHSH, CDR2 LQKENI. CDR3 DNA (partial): TGTGCCAGCTCACCAACCAGGGACTATAATTCACCC. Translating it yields CASSPTRDYNSP. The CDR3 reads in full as CASSPTRDYNSPLHF.

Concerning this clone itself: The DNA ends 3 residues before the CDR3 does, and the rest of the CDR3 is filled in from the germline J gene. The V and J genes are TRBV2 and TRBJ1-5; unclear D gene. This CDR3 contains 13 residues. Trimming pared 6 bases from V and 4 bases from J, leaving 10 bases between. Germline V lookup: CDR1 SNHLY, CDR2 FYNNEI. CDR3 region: CASRAGWNQPQHF. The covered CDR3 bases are TGTGCCAGCAGGGCGGGTTGGAATCAGCCC. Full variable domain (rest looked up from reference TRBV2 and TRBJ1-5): EPEVTQTPSHQVTQMGQEVILRCVPISNHLYFYWYRQILGQKVEFLVSFYNNEISEKSEIFDDQFSVERPDGSNFTLKIRSTKLEDSAMYFCASRAGWNQPQHFGDGTRLSIL.

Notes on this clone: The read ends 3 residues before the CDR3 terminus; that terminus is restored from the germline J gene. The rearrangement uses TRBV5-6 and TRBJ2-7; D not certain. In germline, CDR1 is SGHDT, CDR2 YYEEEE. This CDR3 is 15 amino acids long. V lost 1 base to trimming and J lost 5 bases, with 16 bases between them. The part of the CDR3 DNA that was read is TGTGCCAGCAGCTTGCCCGACACCTACGGCCACGAG. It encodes CASSLPDTYGHE. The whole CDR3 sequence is CASSLPDTYGHEQYF. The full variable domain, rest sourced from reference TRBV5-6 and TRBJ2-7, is DAGVTQSPTHLIKTRGQQVTLRCSPKSGHDTVSWYQQALGQGPQFIFQYYEEEERQRGNFPDRFSGHQFPNYSSELNVNALLLGDSALYLCASSLPDTYGHEQYFGPGTRLTVT.

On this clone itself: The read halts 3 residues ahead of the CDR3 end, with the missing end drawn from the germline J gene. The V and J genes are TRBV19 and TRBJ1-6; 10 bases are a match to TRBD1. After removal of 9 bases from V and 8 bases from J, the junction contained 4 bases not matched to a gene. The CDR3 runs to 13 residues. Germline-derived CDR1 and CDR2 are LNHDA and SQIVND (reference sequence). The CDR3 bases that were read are TGTGCCAGCCGGGACAGGGGTTATTCACCC. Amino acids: CASRDRGYSP. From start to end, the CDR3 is CASRDRGYSPLHF. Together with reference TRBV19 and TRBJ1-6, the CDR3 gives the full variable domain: DGGITQSPKYLFRKEGQNVTLSCEQNLNHDAMYWYRQDPGQGLRLIYYSQIVNDFQKGDIAEGYSVSREKKESFPLTVTSAQKNPTAFYLCASRDRGYSPLHFGNGTRLTVT.

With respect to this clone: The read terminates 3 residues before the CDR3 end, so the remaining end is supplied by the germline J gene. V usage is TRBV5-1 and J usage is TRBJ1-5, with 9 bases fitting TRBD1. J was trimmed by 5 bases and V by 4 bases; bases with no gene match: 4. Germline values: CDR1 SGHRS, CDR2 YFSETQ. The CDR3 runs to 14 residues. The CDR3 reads CASSPDRGDQPQHF. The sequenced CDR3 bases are TGCGCCAGCAGCCCGGACAGGGGAGATCAGCCC.

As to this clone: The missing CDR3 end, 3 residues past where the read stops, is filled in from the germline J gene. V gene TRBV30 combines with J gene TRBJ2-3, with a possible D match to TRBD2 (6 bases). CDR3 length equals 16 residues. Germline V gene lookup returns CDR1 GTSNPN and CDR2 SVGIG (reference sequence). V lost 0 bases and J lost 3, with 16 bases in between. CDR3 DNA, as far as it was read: TGTGCCTGGAGTGTAGGTCAGGGTGGGAGGACAGATACG. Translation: CAWSVGQGGRTDT. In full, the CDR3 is CAWSVGQGGRTDTQYF.

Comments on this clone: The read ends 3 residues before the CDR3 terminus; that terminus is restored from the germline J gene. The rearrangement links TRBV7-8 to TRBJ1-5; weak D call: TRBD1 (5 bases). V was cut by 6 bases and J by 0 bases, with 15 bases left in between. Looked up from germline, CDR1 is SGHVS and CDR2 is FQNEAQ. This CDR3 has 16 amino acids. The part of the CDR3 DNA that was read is TGTGCCAGCAGTGGGGCAGGCAAATATAGCAATCAGCCC. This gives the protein CASSGAGKYSNQP. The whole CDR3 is CASSGAGKYSNQPQHF.

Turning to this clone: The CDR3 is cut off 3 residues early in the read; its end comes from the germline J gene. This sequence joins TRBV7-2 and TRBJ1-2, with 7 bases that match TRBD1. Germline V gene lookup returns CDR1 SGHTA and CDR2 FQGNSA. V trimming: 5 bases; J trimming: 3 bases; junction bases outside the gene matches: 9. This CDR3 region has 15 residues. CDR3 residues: CASSRGQVFDYGYTF. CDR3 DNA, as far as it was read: TGTGCCAGCAGCCGCGGACAGGTTTTCGACTATGGC.

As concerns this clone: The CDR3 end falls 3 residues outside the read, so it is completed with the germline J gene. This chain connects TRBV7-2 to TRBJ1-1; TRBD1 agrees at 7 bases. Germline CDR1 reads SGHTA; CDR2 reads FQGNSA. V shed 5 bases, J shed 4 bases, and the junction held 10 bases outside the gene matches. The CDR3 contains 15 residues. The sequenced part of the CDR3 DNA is TGTGCCAGCAGCCTACAGGGGAAAATGGGCACTGAA. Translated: CASSLQGKMGTE. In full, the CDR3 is CASSLQGKMGTEAFF.

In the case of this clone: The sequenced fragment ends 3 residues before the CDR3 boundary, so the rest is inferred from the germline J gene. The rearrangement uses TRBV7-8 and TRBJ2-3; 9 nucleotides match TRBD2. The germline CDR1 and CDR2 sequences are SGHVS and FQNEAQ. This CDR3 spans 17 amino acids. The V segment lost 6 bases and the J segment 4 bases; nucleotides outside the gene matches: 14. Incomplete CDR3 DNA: TGTGCCAGCAGATTACCGGGACTAGCTACAACGGCAGATACG. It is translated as CASRLPGLATTADT. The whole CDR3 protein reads CASRLPGLATTADTQYF.

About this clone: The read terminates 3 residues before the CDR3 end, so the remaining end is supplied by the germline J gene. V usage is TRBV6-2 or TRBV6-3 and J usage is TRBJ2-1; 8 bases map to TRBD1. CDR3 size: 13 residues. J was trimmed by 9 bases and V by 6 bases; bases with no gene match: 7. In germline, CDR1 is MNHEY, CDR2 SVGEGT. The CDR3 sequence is CASSQGAYVEQFF. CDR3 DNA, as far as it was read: TGTGCCAGCAGCCAGGGGGCCTATGTTGAG.

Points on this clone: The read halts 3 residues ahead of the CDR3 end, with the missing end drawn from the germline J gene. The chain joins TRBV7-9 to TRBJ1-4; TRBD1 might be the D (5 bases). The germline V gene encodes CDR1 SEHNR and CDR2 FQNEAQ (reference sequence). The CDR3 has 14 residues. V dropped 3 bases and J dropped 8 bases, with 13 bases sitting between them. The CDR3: CASSLETSGEKLFF. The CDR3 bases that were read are TGTGCCAGCAGCTTGGAGACGTCAGGGGAAAAA.

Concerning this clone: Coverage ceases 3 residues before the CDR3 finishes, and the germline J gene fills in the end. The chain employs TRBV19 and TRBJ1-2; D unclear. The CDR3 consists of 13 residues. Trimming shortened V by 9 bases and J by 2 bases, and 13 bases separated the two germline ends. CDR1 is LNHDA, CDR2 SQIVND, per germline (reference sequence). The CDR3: CASEAHGNYGYTF. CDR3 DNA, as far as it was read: TGTGCCAGCGAAGCGCACGGAAACTATGGC. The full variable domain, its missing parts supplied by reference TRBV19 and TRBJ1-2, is DGGITQSPKYLFRKEGQNVTLSCEQNLNHDAMYWYRQDPGQGLRLIYYSQIVNDFQKGDIAEGYSVSREKKESFPLTVTSAQKNPTAFYLCASEAHGNYGYTFGSGTRLTVV.

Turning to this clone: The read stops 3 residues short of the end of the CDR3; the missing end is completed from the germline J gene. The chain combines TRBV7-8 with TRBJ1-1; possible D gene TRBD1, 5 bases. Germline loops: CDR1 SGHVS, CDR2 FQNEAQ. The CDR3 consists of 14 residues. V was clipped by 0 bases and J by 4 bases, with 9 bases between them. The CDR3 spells CASSLAGPGTEAFF. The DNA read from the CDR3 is TGTGCCAGCAGCTTAGCGGGGCCAGGCACTGAA.

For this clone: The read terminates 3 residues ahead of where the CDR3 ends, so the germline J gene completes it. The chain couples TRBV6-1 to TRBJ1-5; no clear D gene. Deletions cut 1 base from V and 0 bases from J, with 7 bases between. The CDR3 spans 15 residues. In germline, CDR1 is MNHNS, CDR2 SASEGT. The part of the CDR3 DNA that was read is TGTGCCAGCAGTGAAGTACACAATAGCAATCAGCCC. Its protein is CASSEVHNSNQP. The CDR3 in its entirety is CASSEVHNSNQPQHF.

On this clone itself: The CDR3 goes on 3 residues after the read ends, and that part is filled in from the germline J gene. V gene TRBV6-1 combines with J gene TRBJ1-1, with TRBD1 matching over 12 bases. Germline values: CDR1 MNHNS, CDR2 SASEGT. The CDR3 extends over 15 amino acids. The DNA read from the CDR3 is TGTGCCAGCAGTGGCTATGACGGGACAGGGGGCTTG. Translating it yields CASSGYDGTGGL. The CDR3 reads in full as CASSGYDGTGGLAFF.